Following are 20 T cell receptor beta chains from one sample sequenced in a study of blood T cells in healthy people across ages. For the second PCR, which ran for roughly 6 to 11 cycles, a sample-barcoded 5' primer and a J-beta primer mix were used. TCRdb recomputed calls from the 5' RACE reads with MiXCR, one row per CDR3 protein. The sample yields approximately 1,000,000 distinct CDR3 sequences, 30% to 40% seen once. The sample consisted of blood. The source of these receptors is a man aged 18 to 30 in good health.

V usage is TRBV18 and J usage is TRBJ2-6; D may be TRBD1 (5 bases). Trimming took off 6 bases at V and 0 bases at J, with 12 bases between the two ends. The CDR3 spans 16 residues. Per the germline V gene, CDR1 is KGHSH and CDR2 is LQKENI. The CDR3 protein is CASSLSDTSGANVLTF. CDR3 DNA: TGTGCCAGCTCGCTTTCGGACACCTCTGGGGCCAACGTCCTGACTTTC.

J is TRBJ1-1 and V is TRBV7-2; TRBD1 matches 10 bases. The length of the CDR3 is 16 residues. Losses at the gene ends were 5 bases for V and 3 bases for J; bases not matched to a gene: 9. Germline CDR1 is SGHTA and CDR2 is FQGNSA. The CDR3 DNA reads as TGTGCCAGCAGCATAGAGACAGGGGGCATCGACACTGAAGCTTTCTTT. This codes for CASSIETGGIDTEAFF.

The V call is TRBV10-2, the J call TRBJ1-5, with 9 bases aligning to TRBD1. This CDR3 has 15 amino acids. The germline V gene has CDR1 WSHSY and CDR2 SAAADI. The J segment lost 5 bases and the V segment lost 6 bases, leaving 8 bases of the junction unmatched. CDR3 in amino acids: CASREGQGRDQPQHF. The CDR3 bases are TGCGCCAGCAGAGAAGGACAGGGGAGGGATCAGCCCCAGCATTTT.

This clonotype occurred a few times. The chain has TRBV9 and TRBJ2-3; tentatively, D is TRBD1 (6 bases). The CDR3 has 16 residues. Germline V gives CDR1 SGDLS, CDR2 YYNGEE. The V gene lost 3 bases and the J gene lost 1 base, with 15 bases spanning the gap. CDR3 region: CASSGNSGVGTDTQYF. CDR3 nucleotides: TGTGCCAGCAGCGGAAACTCAGGGGTGGGCACAGATACGCAGTATTTT.

This clonotype came up a few times. This chain connects TRBV5-8 to TRBJ2-7; 7 bases are shared with TRBD1. The CDR3 spans 14 residues. V shed 5 bases and J 2 bases; nucleotides not matched to a gene: 7. CDR1 is SGHTS, CDR2 YDEGEE, per germline. The CDR3 sequence: CASSPRGQAYEQYF. CDR3 nucleotides: TGTGCCAGCAGTCCGCGCGGACAGGCCTACGAGCAGTACTTC.

This clonotype has a handful of counts. The gene calls are TRBV12-3 or TRBV12-4 and TRBJ2-1; TRBD2 agrees at 8 bases. Losses at the gene ends were 6 bases for V and 6 bases for J; bases not matched to a gene: 7. This CDR3 comprises 14 residues. CDR3 in DNA: TGTGCCAGCAGCCATGGACTAGCAAGCAATGAGCAGTTCTTC. This translates into CASSHGLASNEQFF.

The chain is built from TRBV7-9 and TRBJ2-1; a weak D match, TRBD1 (5 bases). Germline V lookup: CDR1 SEHNR, CDR2 FQNEAQ (reference sequence). This CDR3 comprises 15 residues. V lost 5 bases and J 8 bases, leaving 19 bases between the germline ends. CDR3 residues: CASSLEGVGLDEQFF. The DNA for the CDR3 is TGTGCCAGCAGCCTAGAAGGGGTGGGTTTGGATGAGCAGTTCTTC. The full variable domain, in which reference TRBV7-9 and TRBJ2-1 provide the parts outside the CDR3, is DTGVSQNPRHKITKRGQNVTFRCDPISEHNRLYWYRQTLGQGPEFLTYFQNEAQLEKSRLLSDRFSAERPKGSFSTLEIQRTEQGDSAMYLCASSLEGVGLDEQFFGPGTRLTVL.

Here the CDR3 reads CAISEGEEGEKLFF. The CDR3 DNA reads as TGTGCCATCAGTGAAGGGGAGGAGGGTGAAAAACTGTTTTTT. The chain joins TRBV10-3 to TRBJ1-4; possibly TRBD1 for D (5 bases). V dropped 3 bases and J dropped 7 bases, with 12 bases sitting between them. Germline V gives CDR1 ENHRY, CDR2 SYGVKD. The CDR3 is 14 residues long.

This clonotype came up a few times. This chain connects TRBV5-1 to TRBJ1-2; D is undetermined. Trimming removed 1 base from V and 4 bases from J, with 8 bases in between. The germline V gene has CDR1 SGHRS and CDR2 YFSETQ. The CDR3 runs to 13 residues. CDR3 bases: TGCGCCAGCAGCTTGTCAGAGGCCTATGGCTACACCTTC. This gives the protein CASSLSEAYGYTF.

This clonotype was detected a few times. The rearrangement uses TRBV10-3 and TRBJ1-5, with a tentative D call TRBD1 (5 bases). V lost 4 bases and J lost 5, with 9 bases in between. The CDR3 is 13 residues long. Germline V gene lookup returns CDR1 ENHRY and CDR2 SYGVKD. Here the CDR3 DNA reads TGTGCCATCAGTGCCGGGACCGATCAGCCCCAGCATTTT. Its protein product is CAISAGTDQPQHF.

The V gene is TRBV9, the J gene TRBJ1-2; 7 bases match TRBD1. The CDR3 has 13 amino acids. V dropped 1 base and J dropped 8; count of bases not matched to a gene: 5. Germline V gene sequence: CDR1 SGDLS, CDR2 YYNGEE. The CDR3 DNA reads as TGTGCCAGCAGCGTAACATACAGGGGAGGCTACACCTTC. This sequence encodes CASSVTYRGGYTF.

The chain couples TRBV25-1 to TRBJ2-7; 7 bases match TRBD1. CDR3 size: 15 residues. J gave up 1 base and V 3 bases, and 6 bases lay outside the gene matches. CDR1 MGHDK and CDR2 SYGVNS come from the germline V gene. The CDR3 reads CASSEGFRGSYEQYF. The CDR3 DNA reads as TGTGCCAGCAGTGAGGGATTCAGGGGGTCCTACGAGCAGTACTTC.

This clonotype has a handful of counts. The chain carries TRBV12-3 or TRBV12-4 and TRBJ2-2; 7 bases line up with TRBD1. This CDR3 contains 17 residues. V shed 7 bases and J 1 base; nucleotides not matched to a gene: 12. The chain's CDR3 is CASTRALGTENTGELFF. CDR3 DNA sequence: TGTGCCAGCACTCGAGCCCTGGGGACAGAGAACACCGGGGAGCTGTTTTTT.

The table lists this clonotype with a few counts. This chain joins TRBV7-8 and TRBJ1-2; 8 nucleotides line up with TRBD1. Trimming cost V 3 bases and J 0 bases; bases outside gene matches: 12. Germline V gives CDR1 SGHVS, CDR2 FQNEAQ. CDR3 length equals 18 residues. DNA of the CDR3: TGTGCCAGCAGCTTTACACCGGGACAGGAGTCCGCTAACTATGGCTACACCTTC. Translating gives CASSFTPGQESANYGYTF.

The J gene is TRBJ2-5, the V gene TRBV6-5; D uncertain. The V end was cut by 0 bases, the J end by 5 bases, with 13 bases between. The germline V gene encodes CDR1 MNHEY and CDR2 SVGAGI. This CDR3 is 15 amino acids long. The CDR3 DNA is TGTGCCAGCAGTTACTCGAACCCCGAGCCGGAGACCCAGTACTTC. This translates into CASSYSNPEPETQYF.

To note about this clonotype: At one end the junction does not follow the germline gene, possibly because of a read error. The chain links TRBV12-3 or TRBV12-4 to TRBJ1-4; tentative D call: TRBD1 (6 bases). This CDR3 is built from 15 residues. In DNA form, the CDR3 reads TGTGCCAGCAGCCCGCATAGGCAGGGGCGTGAAAAACCGTTTTTT. It translates to CASSPHRQGREKPFF.

CDR3 region: CAWSGVSDTQYF. The DNA for the CDR3 is TGTGCCTGGAGCGGGGTCTCAGATACGCAGTATTTT. The J gene is TRBJ2-3, the V gene TRBV30; perhaps TRBD2 as D (5 bases). CDR1 GTSNPN and CDR2 SVGIG come from the germline V gene (reference sequence). V lost 3 bases and J 4 bases, leaving 8 bases between the germline ends. The CDR3 is 12 amino acids. Supplemented by reference TRBV30 and TRBJ2-3, the full variable domain reads SQTIHQWPATLVQPVGSPLSLECTVEGTSNPNLYWYRQAAGRGLQLLFYSVGIGQISSEVPQNLSASRPQDRQFILSSKKLLLSDSGFYLCAWSGVSDTQYFGPGTRLTVL.

The chain is built from TRBV3-1 and TRBJ1-2, with 7 positions matching TRBD1. After removal of 4 bases from V and 4 bases from J, the junction contained 9 bases not matched to a gene. Germline V gene sequence: CDR1 LGHDT, CDR2 YNNKEL (reference sequence). The length of the CDR3 is 15 residues. The CDR3 reads CASSLMRGRSYGYTF. The CDR3 DNA sequence: TGTGCCAGCAGCCTAATGAGGGGGCGAAGCTATGGCTACACCTTC.

This clonotype occurred a few times. The chain combines TRBV20-1 with TRBJ2-1; a weak D match, TRBD1 (6 bases). The V and J ends lost 5 bases and 3 bases respectively, with 17 bases between them. This CDR3 region has 15 residues. Germline V gene sequence: CDR1 DFQATT, CDR2 SNEGSKA (reference sequence). As DNA, the CDR3 is TGCAGTGCTGACAAACAGGGTTGGGGCTACAATGAGCAGTTCTTC. Its translation is CSADKQGWGYNEQFF.

Regarding this clonotype: Being one base from a much bigger clone, this may be a read error. The V call is TRBV10-3, the J call TRBJ2-5; 7 nucleotides align to TRBD2. After removal of 6 bases from V and 11 bases from J, the junction contained 12 bases not matched to a gene. Germline V CDR1 and CDR2: ENHRY, SYGVKD. The CDR3 has 13 amino acids. The CDR3 DNA is TGTGCCATCAGCTCAACGTCTAGCGGTGAGCAGTACTTC. As protein: CAISSTSSGEQYF.